This is a list of T cell receptor beta chains from one sample in a study of T cells in Graves' hyperthyroidism and ophthalmopathy. Each CDR3 protein is one row after TCRdb ran MiXCR on the multiplex PCR reads. The table has roughly 280,000 distinct CDR3 sequences, over 15% seen once. Sequencing used blood. These receptors originate from a woman aged 60-75 years with Graves' ophthalmopathy. The CDR3 runs from the conserved cysteine through the conserved F or W.

TRBV24-1	TRBJ1-5	CATSDGQGSDQPQHF
TRBV2	TRBJ2-2	CASSARDTGELFF
TRBV20-1	TRBJ2-4	CRAPIAGGIKNIQYF
TRBV7-2	TRBJ2-3	CASSLVARGDTQYF
TRBV20-1	TRBJ2-4	CSARTSEAKNIQYF
TRBV4-1	TRBJ1-2	CASSQERQRTGYTF
TRBV15	TRBJ2-1	CATSGKTGGRFELRNEQFF
TRBV27	TRBJ2-1	CASSLEIPSSYNEQFF
TRBV29-1	TRBJ1-1	CSHAGISNTEAFF
TRBV7-3	TRBJ1-2	CASSLSGLQGYTF
TRBV20-1	TRBJ2-1	CSARSFRAGGSYEQFF
TRBV20-1	TRBJ2-3	CSASYPSGRPDTQYF
TRBV5-1	TRBJ2-7	CASSTGQVYPYEQYF
TRBV20-1	TRBJ2-7	CSARDARAGATYEQYF
TRBV27	TRBJ2-1	CASENQPGQGINEQFF
TRBV6-2/TRBV6-3	TRBJ1-1	CASRPFESTEAFF
TRBV27	TRBJ2-3	CASSLGAGPGDTQYF
TRBV18	TRBJ2-5	CASSPVRNQETQYF
TRBV3-1	TRBJ1-6	CASSHRGLNSPLHF
TRBV12-3/TRBV12-4	TRBJ2-1	CASSPGPVSSYNEQFF
TRBV18	TRBJ2-2	CASSRRTFDNTGELFF
TRBV29-1	TRBJ2-5	CSIRRGQGAETQYF
TRBV29-1	TRBJ1-4	CSVAGPGEKLFF
TRBV12-3/TRBV12-4	TRBJ2-7	CASTEDLAYEQCF
TRBV5-1	TRBJ2-7	CASSLGGTGDMHEQYF
TRBV5-1	TRBJ2-5	CASSPGSGEETQYF
TRBV28	TRBJ2-7	CASSLSFRGRVNEQYF
TRBV28	TRBJ1-1	CASSLFDREAFF
TRBV7-2	TRBJ1-5	CASSLGIGNNQPQHF